The present T cell receptor (beta chain) was sequenced within a study of cytomegalovirus exposure and HLA in healthy donors. On the study more broadly: In a later analysis, it was reported that the roughly 120 validation repertoires had been produced on the same platform as the roughly 700 repertoires belonging to the first cohort. Study-level findings and limits: Rarity characterized most TCR sequences, yet some public TCRs appeared in many donors.

The study drew the donors from its roughly 120-subject validation cohort, separate from the approximately 700-subject first cohort. Produced via immunoSEQ multiplex PCR; TCRdb's table is partial and in-frame only. The sample lists some 100,000 clones; roughly nine tenths were seen once. Regarding this clone: The antigen remains undetermined.

V gave up 1 base and J gave up 4 bases, with 11 bases separating them. This CDR3 spans 14 amino acids. The V gene's germline CDR1 is SGHRS and CDR2 YFSETQ. Sequencing was performed on PBMCs. The sequence derives from a man younger than 35 in good health and CMV-seropositive. The V call is TRBV5-1, the J call TRBJ1-1; D remains ambiguous. DNA for the CDR3: TGCGCCAGCAGCTTGAAGGGAGGGTTCACTGAAGCTTTCTTT. This sequence encodes CASSLKGGFTEAFF. Full variable domain (remainder filled in from reference TRBV5-1 and TRBJ1-1): KAGVTQTPRYLIKTRGQQVTLSCSPISGHRSVSWYQQTPGQGLQFLFEYFSETQRNKGNFPGRFSGRQFSNSRSEMNVSTLELGDSALYLCASSLKGGFTEAFFGQGTRLTVV.